This TCR beta chain came from a study of graft-versus-host responses after intestinal transplantation. Study context: Among the recipients, all got anti-thymocyte globulin induction and then tacrolimus and steroids for approximately 3 years.

The germline V gene has CDR1 SGHVS and CDR2 FNYEAQ. The CDR3 extends over 13 amino acids. V lost 0 bases and J 7 bases, leaving 6 bases between the germline ends. Only in-frame clones appear in the TCRdb table, and some are missing; sequencing was by immunoSEQ multiplex PCR. The repertoire holds about 97,000 clones, with 80% to 95% as singletons. Study-level findings and limits: Allografts carried high graft-versus-host to host-versus-graft clonal ratios in patients having graft-donor T cell macrochimerism. Early post-transplant HvG declines showed an association with peak circulating GvH clone levels. Among recipient marrow samples, GvH clones were found; some appeared first in ileum or blood.

Points on this clone: Its specificity is unknown.

Here the sequenced sample was PBMCs, taken about 450 days after intestinal transplant. This receptor was identified in a human patient who received an intestinal transplant, so some T cells may come from the graft donor. The chain recombines TRBV7-6 with TRBJ2-2; D not certain. The CDR3 sequence is CASSLAGFGELFF. CDR3 nucleotide sequence: TGTGCCAGCAGCTTAGCGGGGTTCGGGGAGCTGTTTTTT.